This T cell receptor beta chain was identified during a study of T cell repertoires in cytomegalovirus infection. Study context: An indication of both CMV infection and matching HLA type came from public TCR beta signatures. Broader study findings: Identification of carriers of CMV plus the relevant HLA was performed using cumulative public TCR beta family frequency. HLA-C-restricted CMV-specific TCR beta clonotypes prevailed in the ex vivo response.

The CDR3 spans 16 residues. Trimming took 3 bases from V and 1 from J, leaving 19 bases between them. Germline CDR1 and CDR2: DFQATT and SNEGSKA (reference sequence). TCRdb itself ran the reads through MiXCR, one entry per CDR3 protein. The top ten hold over 9.5% of the sample, which has 100,000 to 150,000 distinct CDR3 sequences, 7% to 10% seen once. Comment on this clonotype: Its antigen is unknown. This may arise from a read error, as a much more abundant clone is one base away.

This TCR came from a human donor in good health (CMV status not recorded). Some clones in this sample may be carry-over from other donors' samples. Sequencing input: PBMCs. The rearrangement joins TRBV20-1 to TRBJ2-7, with D possibly being TRBD1 (6 bases). In DNA form, the CDR3 reads TGCAGTGCTAGGCCCCGGGAAAGGGGGTCGTCCTACGAGCAGTACTTC. Protein: CSARPRERGSSYEQYF.